The rows below give T cell receptor beta chains drawn from one sample of a study of CD8+ T cells in alopecia areata. Data came from immunoSEQ multiplex PCR; TCRdb stores just in-frame clones and leaves some out. The sample contains approximately 180,000 clones, roughly 63% of which appear only once. The input for sequencing was CD4+ T cells sorted from blood, taken at roughly week 58, from a patient treated with tofacitinib. All receptors come from a human donor with alopecia areata. Both conserved end residues are part of each CDR3. A D gene is named only where the DNA matches it firmly. Size is omitted from some rows. Given values are once, few, many or a class for expanded clones.

D gene	CDR3 length	clone size	V gene	J gene	CDR3 protein	CDR3 DNA
TRBD2	15	.	TRBV9	TRBJ2-3	CASSLTAGAAVTQYF	TGTGCCAGCAGCCTGACAGCGGGGGCTGCTGTTACGCAGTATTTT
TRBD2	15	.	TRBV29-1	TRBJ2-1	CSVEDGTSGDNEQFF	TGCAGCGTTGAAGATGGGACTAGCGGGGACAATGAGCAGTTCTTC
TRBD1	13	few	TRBV29-1	TRBJ1-1	CSVMDRGITEAFF	TGCAGCGTTATGGACAGGGGGATCACTGAAGCTTTCTTT
.	11	.	TRBV14	TRBJ2-3	CASSPLDTQYF	TGTGCCAGCAGCCCCTTAGATACGCAGTATTTT
TRBD2	16	many	TRBV29-1	TRBJ2-3	CSVEPASGGAIDTQYF	TGCAGCGTTGAACCGGCTAGCGGGGGGGCCATAGATACGCAGTATTTT
.	14	many	TRBV11-2	TRBJ1-2	CASSTAGGNYGYTF	TGTGCCAGCAGCACCGCTGGCGGGAACTATGGCTACACCTTC
.	15	.	TRBV5-6	TRBJ2-2	CASSFSVSAAGELFF	TGTGCCAGCAGCTTTTCGGTTTCGGCGGCCGGGGAGCTGTTTTTT
.	13	.	TRBV7-9	TRBJ1-2	CASSPRINYGYTF	TGTGCCAGCAGCCCTCGGATAAACTATGGCTACACCTTC
.	15	.	TRBV30	TRBJ1-1	CAWSVLGHADTEAFF	TGTGCCTGGAGTGTCTTGGGCCATGCGGACACTGAAGCTTTCTTT
.	15	.	TRBV2	TRBJ2-2	CASSEIVAATGELFF	TGTGCCAGCAGTGAAATAGTTGCCGCCACCGGGGAGCTGTTTTTT